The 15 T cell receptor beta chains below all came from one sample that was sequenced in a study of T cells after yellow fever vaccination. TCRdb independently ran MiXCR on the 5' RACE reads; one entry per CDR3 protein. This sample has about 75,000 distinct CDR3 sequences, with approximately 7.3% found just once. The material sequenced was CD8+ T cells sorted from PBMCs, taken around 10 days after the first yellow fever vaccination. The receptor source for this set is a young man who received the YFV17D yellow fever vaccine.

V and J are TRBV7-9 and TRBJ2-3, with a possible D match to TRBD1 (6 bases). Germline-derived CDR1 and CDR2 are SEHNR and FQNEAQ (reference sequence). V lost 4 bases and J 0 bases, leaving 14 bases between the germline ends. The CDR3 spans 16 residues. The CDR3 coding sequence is TGTGCCAGCAGCTCCTACAGGGAAATTAGCACAGATACGCAGTATTTT. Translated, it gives CASSSYREISTDTQYF.

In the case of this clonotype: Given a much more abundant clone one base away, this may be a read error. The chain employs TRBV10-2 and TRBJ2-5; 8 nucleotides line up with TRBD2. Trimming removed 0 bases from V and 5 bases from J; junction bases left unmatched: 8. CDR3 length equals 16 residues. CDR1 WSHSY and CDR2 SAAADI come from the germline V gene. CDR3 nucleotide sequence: TGCGCCAGCAGTGAGTCGGAGCGGGGGCTACACGAGACCCAGTACTTC. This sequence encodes CASSESERGLHETQYF.

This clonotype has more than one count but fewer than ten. The CDR3 sequence: CASSKPDRYTDTQYF. The CDR3 nucleotides are TGTGCCAGCAGCAAACCAGACAGATACACAGATACGCAGTATTTT. The chain employs TRBV7-9 and TRBJ2-3, with D possibly matching TRBD1 (5 bases). Trimming took 5 bases from V and 2 from J, leaving 14 bases between them. This CDR3 is built from 15 residues. Germline values: CDR1 SEHNR, CDR2 FQNEAQ (reference sequence).

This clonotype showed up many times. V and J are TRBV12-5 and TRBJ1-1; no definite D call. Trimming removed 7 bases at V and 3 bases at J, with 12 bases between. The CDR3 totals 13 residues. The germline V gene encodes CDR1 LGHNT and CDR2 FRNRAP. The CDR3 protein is CASVLGEDTEAFF. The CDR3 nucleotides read TGTGCTAGTGTCCTCGGGGAAGACACTGAAGCTTTCTTT.

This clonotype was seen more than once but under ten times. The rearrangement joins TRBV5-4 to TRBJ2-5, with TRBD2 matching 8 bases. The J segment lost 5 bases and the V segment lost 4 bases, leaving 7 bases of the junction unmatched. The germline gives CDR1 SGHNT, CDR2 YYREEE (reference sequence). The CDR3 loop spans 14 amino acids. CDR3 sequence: CASSPGGAAETQYF. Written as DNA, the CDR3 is TGTGCCAGCAGCCCGGGAGGGGCAGCGGAGACCCAGTACTTC. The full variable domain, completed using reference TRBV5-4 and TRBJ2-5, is ETGVTQSPTHLIKTRGQQVTLRCSSQSGHNTVSWYQQALGQGPQFIFQYYREEENGRGNFPPRFSGLQFPNYSSELNVNALELDDSALYLCASSPGGAAETQYFGPGTRLLVL.

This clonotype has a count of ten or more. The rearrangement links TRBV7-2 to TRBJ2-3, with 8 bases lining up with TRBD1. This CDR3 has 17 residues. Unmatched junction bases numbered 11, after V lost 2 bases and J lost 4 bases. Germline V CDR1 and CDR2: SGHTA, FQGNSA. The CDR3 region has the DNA TGTGCCAGCAGCTTAATGGGCCAGGGGGCGCGCGCAGATACGCAGTATTTT. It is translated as CASSLMGQGARADTQYF.

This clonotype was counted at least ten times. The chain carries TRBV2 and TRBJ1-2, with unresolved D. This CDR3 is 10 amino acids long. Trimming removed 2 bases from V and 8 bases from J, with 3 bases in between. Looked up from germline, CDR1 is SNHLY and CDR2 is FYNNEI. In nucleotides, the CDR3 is TGTGCCAGCAGTGAACAAGGCTACACCTTC. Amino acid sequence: CASSEQGYTF.

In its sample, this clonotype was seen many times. CDR3 sequence: CASSQETRGQSNEKLFF. The CDR3 region has the DNA TGCGCCAGCAGCCAAGAGACCCGTGGACAGTCAAATGAAAAACTGTTTTTT. The genes are TRBV4-3 and TRBJ1-4; possible D gene TRBD1, 6 bases. The length of the CDR3 is 17 residues. With 0 bases removed from V and 5 bases from J, the gap between germline ends came to 16 bases. Germline CDR1 is LGHNA and CDR2 is YSLEER.

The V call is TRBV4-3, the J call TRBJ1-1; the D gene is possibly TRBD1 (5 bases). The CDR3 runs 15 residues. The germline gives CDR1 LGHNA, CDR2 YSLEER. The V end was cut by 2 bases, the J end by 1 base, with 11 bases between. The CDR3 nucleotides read TGCGCCAGCAGCCAACTCGCCACAGGGAACACTGAAGCTTTCTTT. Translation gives CASSQLATGNTEAFF.

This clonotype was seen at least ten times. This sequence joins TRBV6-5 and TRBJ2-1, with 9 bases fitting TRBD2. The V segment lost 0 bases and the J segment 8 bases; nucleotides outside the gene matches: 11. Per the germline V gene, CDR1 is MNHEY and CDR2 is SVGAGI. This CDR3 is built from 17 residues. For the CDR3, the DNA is TGTGCCAGCAGTTACTCGAGTCTTAGGCGGGGGGGCGATGAGCAGTTCTTC. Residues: CASSYSSLRRGGDEQFF.

The CDR3 nucleotides read TGTGCCAGCAGTTTCCAAACAGGTTACTATGGCTACACCTTC. This codes for CASSFQTGYYGYTF. This rearrangement joins TRBV12-3 or TRBV12-4 to TRBJ1-2; possible D gene TRBD1, 5 bases. V was cut by 3 bases and J by 3 bases, with 11 bases left in between. This CDR3 has 14 residues.

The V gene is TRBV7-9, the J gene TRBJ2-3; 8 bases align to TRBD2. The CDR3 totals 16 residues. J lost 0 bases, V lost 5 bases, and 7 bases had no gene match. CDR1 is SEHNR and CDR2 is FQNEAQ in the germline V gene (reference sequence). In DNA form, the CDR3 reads TGTGCCAGCAGCCCGTCAGCGGGAGCTAGCACAGATACGCAGTATTTT. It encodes CASSPSAGASTDTQYF.

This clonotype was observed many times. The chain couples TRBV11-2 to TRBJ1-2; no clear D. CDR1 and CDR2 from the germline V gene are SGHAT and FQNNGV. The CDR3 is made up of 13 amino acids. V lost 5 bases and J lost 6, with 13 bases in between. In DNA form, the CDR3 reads TGTGCCAGCAGCCCCGGGCGCGGAGATGGCTACACCTTC. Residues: CASSPGRGDGYTF.

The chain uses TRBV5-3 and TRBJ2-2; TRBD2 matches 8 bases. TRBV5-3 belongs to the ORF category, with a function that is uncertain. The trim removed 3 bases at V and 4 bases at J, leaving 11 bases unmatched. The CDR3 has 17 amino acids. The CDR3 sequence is CARSYLGRAGITGELFF. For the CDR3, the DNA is TGTGCCAGAAGCTACCTCGGGAGGGCTGGTATCACCGGGGAGCTGTTTTTT.

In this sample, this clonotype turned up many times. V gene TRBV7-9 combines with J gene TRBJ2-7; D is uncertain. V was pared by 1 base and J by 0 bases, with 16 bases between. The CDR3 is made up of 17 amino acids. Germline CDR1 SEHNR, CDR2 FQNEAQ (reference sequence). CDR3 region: CASSLVGSEAYSYEQYV. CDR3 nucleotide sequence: TGTGCCAGCAGCTTAGTAGGTTCAGAAGCTTACTCCTACGAGCAGTACGTC.